This T cell receptor (beta chain) was documented in a study of shared clonotypes between healthy human individuals. Study-wide points: Owing to a small donor count, the genetic and exposure-history diversity represented was limited.

For every subset, genomic DNA was evenly distributed across several immunoSEQ plates. Each replicate PCR on the sorted subsets used around 200 ng DNA (roughly 30,000 T cell genomes). The method was immunoSEQ multiplex PCR; TCRdb's version includes in-frame clones alone and lacks a portion of them. The table has approximately 710,000 clones, about nine tenths seen once. CDR3 length: 12 residues. Germline V gene lookup returns CDR1 MNHEY and CDR2 SVGAGI. Germline trimming cut 6 bases from V and 8 bases from J; bases unmatched to any gene: 4. Turning to this clone: Its antigen is not identified.

The donor population consisted of healthy HIV-negative adults with no recent acute infections or vaccinations. This receptor was obtained from a man younger than 35 in good health. Some clones in this sample may be carry-over from other donors' samples. Sequenced input: memory CD8+ T cells from PBMCs. Indicated subset: CD45RO+ cells pooled with CCR7-negative TemRA cells. This chain joins TRBV6-5 and TRBJ2-1, with 7 bases lining up with TRBD2. DNA of the CDR3: TGTGCCAGCAGGTCCCTAGCGGATGAGCAGTTCTTC. Its protein product is CASRSLADEQFF.